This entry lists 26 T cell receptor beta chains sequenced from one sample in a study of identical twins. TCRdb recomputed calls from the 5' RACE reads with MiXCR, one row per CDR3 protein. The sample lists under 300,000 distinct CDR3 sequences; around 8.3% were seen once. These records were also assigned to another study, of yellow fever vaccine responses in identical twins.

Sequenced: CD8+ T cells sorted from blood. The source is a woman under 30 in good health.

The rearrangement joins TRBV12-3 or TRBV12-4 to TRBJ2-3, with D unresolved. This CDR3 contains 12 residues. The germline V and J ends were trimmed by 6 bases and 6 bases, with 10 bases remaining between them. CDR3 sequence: CASRILIDTQYF. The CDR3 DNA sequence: TGTGCCAGCAGGATCCTCATTGATACGCAGTATTTT.

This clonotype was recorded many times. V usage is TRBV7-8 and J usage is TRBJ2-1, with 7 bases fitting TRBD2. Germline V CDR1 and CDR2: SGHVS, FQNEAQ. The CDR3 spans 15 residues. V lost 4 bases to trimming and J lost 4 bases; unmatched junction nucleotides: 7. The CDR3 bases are TGTGCCAGCAGCTCCACTAGCGCACTTTACAATGAGCAGTTCTTC. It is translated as CASSSTSALYNEQFF.

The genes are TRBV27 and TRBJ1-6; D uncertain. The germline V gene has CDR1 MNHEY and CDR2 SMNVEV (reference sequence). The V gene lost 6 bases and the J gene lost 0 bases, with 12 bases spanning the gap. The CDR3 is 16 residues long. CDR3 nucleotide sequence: TGTGCCAGCAGATTTGGACGGAGCTCCTATAATTCACCCCTCCACTTT. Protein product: CASRFGRSSYNSPLHF.

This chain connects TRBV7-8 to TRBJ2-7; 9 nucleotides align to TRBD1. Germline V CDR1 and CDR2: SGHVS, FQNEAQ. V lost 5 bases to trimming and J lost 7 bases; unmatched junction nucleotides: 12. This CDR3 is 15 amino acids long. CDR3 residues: CASSLGTGPRGEQYF. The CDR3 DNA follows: TGTGCCAGCAGCCTCGGGACAGGGCCAAGAGGGGAGCAGTACTTC.

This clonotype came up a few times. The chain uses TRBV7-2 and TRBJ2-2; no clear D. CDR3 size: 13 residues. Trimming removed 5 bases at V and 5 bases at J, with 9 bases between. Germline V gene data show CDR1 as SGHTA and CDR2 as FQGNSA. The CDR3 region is CASSGPGTGELFF. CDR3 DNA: TGTGCCAGCAGCGGACCGGGTACCGGGGAGCTGTTTTTT.

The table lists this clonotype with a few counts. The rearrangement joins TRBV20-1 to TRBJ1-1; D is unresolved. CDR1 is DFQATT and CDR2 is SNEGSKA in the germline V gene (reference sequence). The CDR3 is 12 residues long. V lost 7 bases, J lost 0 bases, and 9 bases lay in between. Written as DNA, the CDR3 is TGCAGTGTAAGAAAATTGAACACTGAAGCTTTCTTT. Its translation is CSVRKLNTEAFF.

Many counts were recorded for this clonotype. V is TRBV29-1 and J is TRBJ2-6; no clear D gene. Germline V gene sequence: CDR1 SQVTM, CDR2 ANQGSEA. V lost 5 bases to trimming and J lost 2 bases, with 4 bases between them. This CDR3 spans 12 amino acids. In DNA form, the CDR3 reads TGCAGCGTTACAACTGGGGCCAACGTCCTGACTTTC. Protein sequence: CSVTTGANVLTF.

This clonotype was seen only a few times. The CDR3 region is CASSFFPSGPYEQYF. CDR3 coding DNA: TGTGCCAGCAGTTTTTTTCCTAGCGGACCCTACGAGCAGTACTTC. The rearrangement links TRBV28 to TRBJ2-7; the match to TRBD2 covers 7 bases. CDR1 and CDR2 from the germline V gene are MDHEN and SYDVKM. The CDR3 consists of 15 residues. Trimming at V came to 3 bases and at J to 2 bases, leaving 7 bases not matched to a gene.

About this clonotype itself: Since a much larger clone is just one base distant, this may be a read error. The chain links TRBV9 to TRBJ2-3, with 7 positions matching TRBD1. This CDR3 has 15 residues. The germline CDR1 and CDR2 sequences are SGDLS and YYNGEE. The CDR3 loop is CPSSASGTDTDTQYF. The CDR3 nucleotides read TGTCCCAGCAGCGCCTCCGGGACAGACACAGATACGCAGTATTTT.

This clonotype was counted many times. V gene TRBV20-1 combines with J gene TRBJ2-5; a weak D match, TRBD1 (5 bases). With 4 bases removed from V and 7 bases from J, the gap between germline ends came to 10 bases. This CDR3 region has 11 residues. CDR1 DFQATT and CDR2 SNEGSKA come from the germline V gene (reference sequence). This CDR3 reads CSATGLGTQYF. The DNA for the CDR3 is TGCAGTGCTACAGGGTTGGGGACCCAGTACTTC.

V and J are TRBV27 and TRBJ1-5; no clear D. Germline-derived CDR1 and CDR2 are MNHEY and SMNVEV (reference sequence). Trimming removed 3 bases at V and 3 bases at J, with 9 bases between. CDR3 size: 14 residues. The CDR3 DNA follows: TGTGCCAGCAGTTTGGACGGAATCAATCAGCCCCAGCATTTT. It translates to CASSLDGINQPQHF.

Written as DNA, the CDR3 is TGTGCCAGCGCCCCCTTAGCGGGCCTTACCTACGAGCAGTACTTC. Its translation is CASAPLAGLTYEQYF. This rearrangement joins TRBV6-2 or TRBV6-3 to TRBJ2-7, with 7 bases fitting TRBD2. V lost 8 bases, J lost 2 bases, and 12 bases stayed unmatched. CDR3 length: 15 residues. In germline, CDR1 is MNHEY, CDR2 SVGEGT.

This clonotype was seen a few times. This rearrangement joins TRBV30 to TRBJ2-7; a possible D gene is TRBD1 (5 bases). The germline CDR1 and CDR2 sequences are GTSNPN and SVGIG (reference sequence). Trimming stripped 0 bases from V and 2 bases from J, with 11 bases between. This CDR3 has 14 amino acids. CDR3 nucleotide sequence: TGTGCCTGGAGTGTACCAGAGACAGCCTACGAGCAGTACTTC. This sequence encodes CAWSVPETAYEQYF.

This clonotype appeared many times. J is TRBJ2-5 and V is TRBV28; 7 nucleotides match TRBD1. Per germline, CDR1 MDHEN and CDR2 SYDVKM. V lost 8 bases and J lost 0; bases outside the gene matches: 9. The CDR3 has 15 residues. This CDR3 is CASGKTGMYQETQYF. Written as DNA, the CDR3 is TGTGCCAGCGGAAAGACAGGGATGTACCAAGAGACCCAGTACTTC.

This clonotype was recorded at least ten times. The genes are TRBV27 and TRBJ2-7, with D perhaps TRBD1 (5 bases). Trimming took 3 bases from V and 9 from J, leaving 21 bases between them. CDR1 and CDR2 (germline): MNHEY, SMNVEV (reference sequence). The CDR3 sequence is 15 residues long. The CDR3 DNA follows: TGTGCCAGCAGTTTCGGGCTAGAATTCGGTACAGGGCAGTACTTC. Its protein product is CASSFGLEFGTGQYF.

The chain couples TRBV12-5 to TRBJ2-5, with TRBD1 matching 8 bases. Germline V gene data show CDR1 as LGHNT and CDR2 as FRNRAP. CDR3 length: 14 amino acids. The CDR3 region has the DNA TGTGTTCCTCCCACAGGGGGGTGCCAAGAGACCCAGTACTTC. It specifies CVPPTGGCQETQYF.

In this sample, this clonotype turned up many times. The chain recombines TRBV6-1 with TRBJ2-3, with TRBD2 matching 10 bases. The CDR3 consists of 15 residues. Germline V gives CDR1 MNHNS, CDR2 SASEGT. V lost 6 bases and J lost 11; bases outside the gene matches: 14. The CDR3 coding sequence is TGTGCCAGCAGCCTAAGCGGGAGGGCCCAACTAGAGCAGTATTTT. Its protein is CASSLSGRAQLEQYF.

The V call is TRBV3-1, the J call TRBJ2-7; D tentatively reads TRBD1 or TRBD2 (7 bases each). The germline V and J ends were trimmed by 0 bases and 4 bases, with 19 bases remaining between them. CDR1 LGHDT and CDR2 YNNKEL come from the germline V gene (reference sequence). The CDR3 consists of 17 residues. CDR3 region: CASSQDPLWEGAYEQYF. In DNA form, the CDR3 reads TGTGCCAGCAGCCAAGATCCCCTGTGGGAGGGGGCGTACGAGCAGTACTTC.

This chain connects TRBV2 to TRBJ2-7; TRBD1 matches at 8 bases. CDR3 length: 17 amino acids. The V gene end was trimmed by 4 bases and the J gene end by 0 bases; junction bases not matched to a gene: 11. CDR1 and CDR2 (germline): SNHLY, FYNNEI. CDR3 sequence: CASSVNLGQGDSYEQYF. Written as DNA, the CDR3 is TGTGCCAGCAGTGTCAATTTAGGACAGGGAGACTCCTACGAGCAGTACTTC.

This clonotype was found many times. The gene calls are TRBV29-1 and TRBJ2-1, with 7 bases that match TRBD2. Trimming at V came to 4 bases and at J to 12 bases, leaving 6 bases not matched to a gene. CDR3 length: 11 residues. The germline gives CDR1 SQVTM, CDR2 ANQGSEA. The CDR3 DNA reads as TGCAGCGTTGCCCCAGGCGGGGGGCAGTTCTTC. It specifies CSVAPGGGQFF.

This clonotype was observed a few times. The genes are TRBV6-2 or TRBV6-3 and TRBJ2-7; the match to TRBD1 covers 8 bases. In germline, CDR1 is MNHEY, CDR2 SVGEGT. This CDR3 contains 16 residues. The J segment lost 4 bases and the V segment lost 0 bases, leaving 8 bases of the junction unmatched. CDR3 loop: CASSYSKKQGDYEQYF. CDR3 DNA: TGTGCCAGCAGTTACTCGAAGAAACAGGGGGATTACGAGCAGTACTTC.

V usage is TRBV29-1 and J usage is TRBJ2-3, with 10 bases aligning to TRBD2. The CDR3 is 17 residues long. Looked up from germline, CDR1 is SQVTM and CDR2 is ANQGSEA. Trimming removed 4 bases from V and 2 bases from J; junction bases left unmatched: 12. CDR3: CSVAGLAYRGNTDTQYF. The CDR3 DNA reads TGCAGCGTTGCGGGACTAGCGTACCGAGGGAACACAGATACGCAGTATTTT.

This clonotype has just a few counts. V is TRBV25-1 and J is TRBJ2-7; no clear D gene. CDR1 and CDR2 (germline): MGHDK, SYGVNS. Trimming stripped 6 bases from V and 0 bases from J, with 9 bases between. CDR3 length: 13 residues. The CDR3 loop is CASRAQSSYEQYF. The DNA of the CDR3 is TGTGCCAGCAGAGCGCAGAGCTCCTACGAGCAGTACTTC.

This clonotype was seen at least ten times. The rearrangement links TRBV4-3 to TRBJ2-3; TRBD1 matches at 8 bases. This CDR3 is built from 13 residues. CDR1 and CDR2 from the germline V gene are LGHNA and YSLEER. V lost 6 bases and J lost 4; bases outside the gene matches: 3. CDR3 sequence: CASRDRAADTQYF. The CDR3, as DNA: TGCGCCAGCAGGGACAGGGCCGCAGATACGCAGTATTTT.

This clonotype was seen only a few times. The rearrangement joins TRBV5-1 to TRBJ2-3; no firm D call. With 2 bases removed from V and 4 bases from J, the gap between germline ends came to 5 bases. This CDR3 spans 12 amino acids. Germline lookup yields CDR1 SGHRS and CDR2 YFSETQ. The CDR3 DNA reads TGCGCCAGCAGCTTTTCTTCAGATACGCAGTATTTT. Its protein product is CASSFSSDTQYF.

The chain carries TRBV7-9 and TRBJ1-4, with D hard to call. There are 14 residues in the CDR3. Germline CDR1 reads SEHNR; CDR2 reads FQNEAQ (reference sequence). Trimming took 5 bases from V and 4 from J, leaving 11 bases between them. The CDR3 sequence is CASSPPDRNEKLFF. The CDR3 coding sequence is TGTGCCAGCAGCCCCCCAGACCGTAATGAAAAACTGTTTTTT. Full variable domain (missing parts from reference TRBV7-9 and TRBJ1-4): DTGVSQNPRHKITKRGQNVTFRCDPISEHNRLYWYRQTLGQGPEFLTYFQNEAQLEKSRLLSDRFSAERPKGSFSTLEIQRTEQGDSAMYLCASSPPDRNEKLFFGSGTQLSVL.